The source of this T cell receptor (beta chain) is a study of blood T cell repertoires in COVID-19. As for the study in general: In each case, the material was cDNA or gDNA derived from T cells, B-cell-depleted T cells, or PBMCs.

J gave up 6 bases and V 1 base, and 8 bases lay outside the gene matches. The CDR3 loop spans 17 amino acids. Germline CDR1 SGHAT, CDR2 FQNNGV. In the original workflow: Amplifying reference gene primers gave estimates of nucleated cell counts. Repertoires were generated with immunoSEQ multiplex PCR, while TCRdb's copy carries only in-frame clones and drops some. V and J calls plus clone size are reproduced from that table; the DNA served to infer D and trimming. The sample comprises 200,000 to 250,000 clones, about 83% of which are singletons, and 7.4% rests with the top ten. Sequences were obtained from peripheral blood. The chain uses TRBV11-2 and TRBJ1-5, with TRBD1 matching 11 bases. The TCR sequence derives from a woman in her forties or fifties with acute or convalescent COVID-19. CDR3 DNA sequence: TGTGCCAGCAGCTTAGGGTTCGGGACAGGGGGAGGTCAGCCCCAGCATTTT. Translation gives CASSLGFGTGGGQPQHF.